This entry lists 30 T cell receptor beta chains sequenced from one sample in a study of control samples from healthy donors and cancer patients. The method was immunoSEQ multiplex PCR; TCRdb's version includes in-frame clones alone and lacks a portion of them. The data show 95,000 to 100,000 clones, 75% to 90% seen once. The sample consisted of blood. These receptor sequences come from a young man in good health.

V is TRBV19 and J is TRBJ1-1; 7 bases map to TRBD1. After removal of 8 bases from V and 4 bases from J, the junction contained 7 bases not matched to a gene. The CDR3 runs to 13 residues. The germline CDR1 and CDR2 sequences are LNHDA and SQIVND (reference sequence). The CDR3 sequence is CASGTDRVTEAFF. In DNA form, the CDR3 reads TGTGCCAGTGGGACCGACAGGGTCACTGAAGCTTTCTTT.

The chain employs TRBV28 and TRBJ1-2; no firm D call. The CDR3 has 14 amino acids. Germline V gene sequence: CDR1 MDHEN, CDR2 SYDVKM. V was trimmed by 6 bases and J by 6 bases, leaving 17 bases between them. CDR3 bases: TGTGCCAGCAGAGGCAGACCAGCGACGCATGGCTACACCTTC. This encodes CASRGRPATHGYTF.

This clone was seen once. J is TRBJ2-7 and V is TRBV7-8; D is undetermined. Germline V gene lookup returns CDR1 SGHVS and CDR2 FQNEAQ. The V end lost 0 bases, the J end lost 1 base, and 10 bases lay between the germline ends. The CDR3 loop spans 15 amino acids. DNA of the CDR3: TGTGCCAGCAGCTTAGCCATACTTGGATCCTACGAGCAGTACTTC. This gives the protein CASSLAILGSYEQYF.

The chain links TRBV7-9 to TRBJ2-3, with a tentative D call TRBD2 (5 bases). The V gene's germline CDR1 is SEHNR and CDR2 FQNEAQ (reference sequence). The CDR3 totals 14 residues. The ends were cut back, 2 bases at V and 1 base at J, with 7 bases in the middle. CDR3 coding DNA: TGTGCCAGCAGCTTACCCGGGGGCACAGATACGCAGTATTTT. It translates to CASSLPGGTDTQYF. Together with reference TRBV7-9 and TRBJ2-3, the CDR3 gives the full variable domain: DTGVSQNPRHKITKRGQNVTFRCDPISEHNRLYWYRQTLGQGPEFLTYFQNEAQLEKSRLLSDRFSAERPKGSFSTLEIQRTEQGDSAMYLCASSLPGGTDTQYFGPGTRLTVL.

V usage is TRBV5-4 and J usage is TRBJ1-6, with D possibly TRBD1 on 6 matching bases. CDR1 is SGHNT, CDR2 YYREEE, per germline (reference sequence). The CDR3 runs to 14 residues. V lost 3 bases, J lost 5 bases, and 9 bases lay in between. Here the CDR3 reads CASSWAGDNSPLHF. CDR3 sequence (DNA): TGTGCCAGCAGCTGGGCAGGGGATAATTCACCCCTCCACTTT.

The V gene is TRBV18, the J gene TRBJ1-1, with no clear D. V lost 1 base, J lost 5 bases, and 8 bases lay in between. Germline CDR1 and CDR2: KGHSH and LQKENI. The CDR3 contains 13 residues. CDR3 loop: CASSPLGETEAFF. CDR3 nucleotides: TGTGCCAGCTCACCACTCGGTGAGACTGAAGCTTTCTTT.

This clone has just one count. The rearrangement links TRBV24-1 to TRBJ2-3; the D gene is possibly TRBD2 (7 bases). The germline V gene has CDR1 KGHDR and CDR2 SFDVKD. The CDR3 has 15 residues. Between the trimmed V and J ends, which lost 2 bases and 9 bases, there was a span of 17 bases. CDR3 region: CATSDWGGQHTTQYF. The CDR3 DNA reads TGTGCCACCAGTGATTGGGGGGGGCAGCACACGACGCAGTATTTT.

The gene calls are TRBV27 and TRBJ2-3; D perhaps matches TRBD2 (5 bases). Deletions cut 3 bases from V and 3 bases from J, with 16 bases between. This CDR3 is 16 amino acids long. Germline loops: CDR1 MNHEY, CDR2 SMNVEV (reference sequence). In DNA, the CDR3 is TGTGCCAGCAGTTTCCTCGGAGGCCTAGCTACAGATACGCAGTATTTT. It translates to CASSFLGGLATDTQYF.

V usage is TRBV4-1 and J usage is TRBJ2-7; 7 nucleotides line up with TRBD1. Germline V gives CDR1 MGHRA, CDR2 YSYEKL. The CDR3 runs to 14 residues. After removal of 3 bases from V and 3 bases from J, the junction contained 5 bases not matched to a gene. The CDR3 protein is CASSHLGQVYEQYF. CDR3 nucleotides: TGCGCCAGCAGCCATCTCGGACAGGTCTACGAGCAGTACTTC.

This chain's CDR3 is CASSRLGRGQQETQYF. For the CDR3, the DNA is TGTGCCAGCAGCCGCCTGGGGAGAGGGCAGCAAGAGACCCAGTACTTC. The V gene is TRBV7-9, the J gene TRBJ2-5; D perhaps matches TRBD2 (5 bases). The germline V gene has CDR1 SEHNR and CDR2 FQNEAQ (reference sequence). The CDR3 runs 16 residues. V was clipped by 5 bases and J by 2 bases, with 18 bases between them.

The rearrangement links TRBV7-9 to TRBJ1-1; D gene uncertain. The CDR3 spans 12 residues. V was pared by 4 bases and J by 9 bases, with 12 bases between. Germline CDR1 is SEHNR and CDR2 is FQNEAQ (reference sequence). The CDR3 region has the DNA TGTGCCAGCAGCTCCCGGGATCCCAAAGCTTTCTTT. Residues: CASSSRDPKAFF. Full variable domain (remainder filled in from reference TRBV7-9 and TRBJ1-1): DTGVSQNPRHKITKRGQNVTFRCDPISEHNRLYWYRQTLGQGPEFLTYFQNEAQLEKSRLLSDRFSAERPKGSFSTLEIQRTEQGDSAMYLCASSSRDPKAFFGQGTRLTVV.

V gene TRBV12-5 combines with J gene TRBJ1-4; D is unresolved. Germline CDR1 LGHNT, CDR2 FRNRAP. Trimming shortened V by 5 bases and J by 13 bases, and 14 bases separated the two germline ends. The CDR3 is made up of 12 amino acids. This CDR3 is CASGLSREGLFF. CDR3 bases: TGTGCTAGTGGTCTCTCTCGGGAGGGACTGTTTTTT.

This chain uses TRBV24-1 with TRBJ1-2, with D possibly matching TRBD1 (5 bases). Per germline, CDR1 KGHDR and CDR2 SFDVKD. The germline V and J ends were trimmed by 5 bases and 6 bases, with 12 bases remaining between them. CDR3 size: 13 residues. The CDR3 nucleotides are TGTGCCACCAGTGGTTCAGGGTATCATGGCTACACCTTC. The encoded protein is CATSGSGYHGYTF.

The rearrangement uses TRBV5-1 and TRBJ2-6; TRBD1 is a possible D gene (5 bases). The CDR3 runs 16 residues. CDR1 and CDR2 from the germline V gene are SGHRS and YFSETQ. V dropped 7 bases and J dropped 0 bases, with 14 bases sitting between them. The CDR3 loop is CASRQLATSGANVLTF. The CDR3 nucleotides are TGCGCCAGCCGACAGCTTGCTACCTCTGGGGCCAACGTCCTGACTTTC.

This chain uses TRBV5-6 with TRBJ1-6; possibly TRBD1 for D (6 bases). From germline, CDR1 is SGHDT and CDR2 YYEEEE. The ends were cut back, 4 bases at V and 18 bases at J, with 17 bases in the middle. There are 12 residues in the CDR3. CDR3 bases: TGTGCCAGCAGCCCTGCAGGACAGACTAACCACTTT. This codes for CASSPAGQTNHF.

This clone has only a few counts. The rearrangement uses TRBV7-9 and TRBJ2-7; a possible D gene is TRBD1 (5 bases). This CDR3 is built from 15 residues. The V and J ends lost 5 bases and 4 bases respectively, with 18 bases between them. CDR1 SEHNR and CDR2 FQNEAQ come from the germline V gene (reference sequence). The CDR3 is CASSPKGAKGYEQYV. The CDR3 DNA follows: TGTGCCAGCAGCCCTAAAGGGGCCAAAGGGTACGAGCAGTACGTC.

This chain links TRBV5-5 with TRBJ2-7; 8 bases fit TRBD2. Germline-derived CDR1 and CDR2 are SGHKS and YYEKEE (reference sequence). There are 16 residues in the CDR3. The trim removed 4 bases at V and 2 bases at J, leaving 11 bases unmatched. The CDR3 protein is CASSPPGSGSPYEQYF. The CDR3 DNA sequence: TGTGCCAGCAGCCCGCCCGGGAGCGGGAGTCCCTACGAGCAGTACTTC. Full variable domain (remainder filled in from reference TRBV5-5 and TRBJ2-7): DAGVTQSPTHLIKTRGQQVTLRCSPISGHKSVSWYQQVLGQGPQFIFQYYEKEERGRGNFPDRFSARQFPNYSSELNVNALLLGDSALYLCASSPPGSGSPYEQYFGPGTRLTVT.

This rearrangement joins TRBV28 to TRBJ1-2, with unresolved D. Germline V CDR1 and CDR2: MDHEN, SYDVKM. The length of the CDR3 is 12 residues. Trimming removed 11 bases at V and 3 bases at J, with 13 bases between. The CDR3 nucleotides read TGTGCCGGAGGGTCTTTGGACTATGGCTACACCTTC. This codes for CAGGSLDYGYTF.

The rearrangement links TRBV18 to TRBJ1-1; 8 bases are a match to TRBD1. There are 16 residues in the CDR3. Germline CDR1 KGHSH, CDR2 LQKENI. V dropped 0 bases and J dropped 5; count of bases not matched to a gene: 8. As DNA, the CDR3 is TGTGCCAGCTCACCACCGTTTTTCAGGGGGCCGACTGAAGCTTTCTTT. Protein sequence: CASSPPFFRGPTEAFF.

The V gene is TRBV7-9, the J gene TRBJ1-2; 8 nucleotides line up with TRBD1. V trimming: 3 bases; J trimming: 8 bases; junction bases outside the gene matches: 8. CDR1 is SEHNR, CDR2 FQNEAQ, per germline (reference sequence). This CDR3 is built from 14 residues. The CDR3 sequence is CASSFAGQGRGYTF. CDR3 DNA sequence: TGTGCCAGCAGCTTCGCCGGACAGGGCCGCGGCTACACCTTC.

The chain uses TRBV7-2 and TRBJ2-3; no clear D gene. V gave up 1 base and J gave up 3 bases, with 8 bases separating them. Germline V gene data show CDR1 as SGHTA and CDR2 as FQGNSA. The CDR3 length is 14 residues. CDR3 protein: CASSLVSPTDTQYF. The DNA of the CDR3 is TGTGCCAGCAGCTTAGTATCCCCAACAGATACGCAGTATTTT.

The chain uses TRBV28 and TRBJ2-4, with 9 bases aligning to TRBD1. V shed 3 bases and J 10 bases; nucleotides not matched to a gene: 7. The CDR3 contains 14 residues. The germline gives CDR1 MDHEN, CDR2 SYDVKM. The CDR3: CASSFEDRGWIQYF. CDR3 bases: TGTGCCAGCAGTTTCGAGGACAGGGGTTGGATTCAGTACTTC.

This clone was detected only once. This rearrangement joins TRBV28 to TRBJ2-1, with 8 bases fitting TRBD1. V gave up 4 bases and J gave up 4 bases; unmatched junction bases: 6. CDR1 MDHEN and CDR2 SYDVKM come from the germline V gene. The CDR3 has 15 residues. CDR3 region: CASSSSGGFYNEQFF. DNA for the CDR3: TGTGCCAGCAGTTCATCAGGGGGCTTTTACAATGAGCAGTTCTTC.

V gene TRBV10-2 combines with J gene TRBJ1-1, with a tentative D call TRBD1 (5 bases). The V end lost 4 bases, the J end lost 1 base, and 7 bases lay between the germline ends. Germline values: CDR1 WSHSY, CDR2 SAAADI. The CDR3 contains 13 residues. The DNA of the CDR3 is TGCGCCAGCAGTGGTAGGGGGAACACTGAAGCTTTCTTT. Encoded protein: CASSGRGNTEAFF.

The rearrangement joins TRBV7-3 to TRBJ2-3; D call uncertain. The CDR3 is 13 residues long. V shed 0 bases and J shed 6 bases, with 7 bases lying between them. Germline CDR1 is SGHTA and CDR2 is FQGTGA. The chain's CDR3 is CASSLTSGDTQYF. In DNA, the CDR3 is TGTGCCAGCAGCTTAACGTCGGGCGATACGCAGTATTTT.

This sequence joins TRBV7-9 and TRBJ2-5; D is uncertain. V was pared by 4 bases and J by 0 bases, with 9 bases between. Germline V gene sequence: CDR1 SEHNR, CDR2 FQNEAQ (reference sequence). The CDR3 contains 14 residues. CDR3 amino acids: CASSSFRDQETQYF. DNA of the CDR3: TGTGCCAGCAGCTCCTTTAGGGACCAAGAGACCCAGTACTTC.

The chain employs TRBV30 and TRBJ1-1, with D uncertain. CDR3 length equals 11 residues. With 4 bases removed from V and 2 bases from J, the gap between germline ends came to 5 bases. CDR1 is GTSNPN and CDR2 is SVGIG in the germline V gene (reference sequence). The CDR3 coding sequence is TGTGCCTGGAAGATCAACACTGAAGCTTTCTTT. Protein product: CAWKINTEAFF.

The chain links TRBV28 to TRBJ1-5; D gene uncertain. This CDR3 has 18 amino acids. Trimming left V 7 bases short and J 0 bases short, with 22 bases between. CDR1 MDHEN and CDR2 SYDVKM come from the germline V gene. Here the CDR3 DNA reads TGTGCCAGCACCCACCCGTGGCCAGGTAATTATAGCAATCAGCCCCAGCATTTT. It codes for CASTHPWPGNYSNQPQHF. Full variable domain (rest looked up from reference TRBV28 and TRBJ1-5): DVKVTQSSRYLVKRTGEKVFLECVQDMDHENMFWYRQDPGLGLRLIYFSYDVKMKEKGDIPEGYSVSREKKERFSLILESASTNQTSMYLCASTHPWPGNYSNQPQHFGDGTRLSIL.

Only one count was recorded for this clone. This same CDR3 is encoded by further DNA sequences in the sample. The chain uses TRBV9 and TRBJ1-2; D possibly corresponds to TRBD1 (6 bases). With 0 bases removed from V and 5 bases from J, the gap between germline ends came to 11 bases. Germline CDR1 and CDR2: SGDLS and YYNGEE. CDR3 size: 14 residues. CDR3 DNA: TGTGCCAGCAGCGTAGCCGGGGGCTCATATGGCTACACCTTC. Its protein product is CASSVAGGSYGYTF.

The chain has TRBV5-1 and TRBJ1-2; TRBD1 matches 10 bases. The germline gives CDR1 SGHRS, CDR2 YFSETQ. The CDR3 loop spans 15 amino acids. V shed 4 bases, J shed 5 bases, and the junction held 8 bases outside the gene matches. The CDR3 sequence is CASSVTGGQGYGYTF. The CDR3 DNA reads as TGCGCCAGCAGCGTGACAGGGGGCCAAGGGTATGGCTACACCTTC.